This TCR beta chain stems from a study of blood T cells in healthy people across ages. For the study at large: About one barcoded TCR beta cDNA was captured per two T cells.

Study-level findings and limits: Higher diversity and more naive CD4+ cells were features of long-lived donors, compared to aged donors.

Then a second PCR, running roughly 7 to 11 cycles, was carried out with a sample-barcoded 5' primer and a J-beta primer mix. Through a template-switch adaptor with 12 random nucleotides, each cDNA molecule received a tag. TCRdb ran MiXCR on the 5' RACE reads and lists one entry per CDR3 protein. The sample includes roughly 2 million distinct CDR3 sequences, approximately 50% of them seen just once. Details on this clonotype: The antigen is not known.

Between the trimmed V and J ends, which lost 5 bases and 3 bases, there was a span of 16 bases. CDR3 size: 15 residues. Germline V gene lookup returns CDR1 SGHTA and CDR2 FQGNSA. PBMCs were isolated at a quantity of at least 7 million per sample. The sequence was obtained from a middle-aged woman in good health. This chain uses TRBV7-2 with TRBJ2-5, with D tentatively TRBD1 (6 bases). The source material was blood. The CDR3 coding sequence is TGTGCCAGCAGCCTACGGTCAGGGGCGGAAGAGACCCAGTACTTC. This encodes CASSLRSGAEETQYF.